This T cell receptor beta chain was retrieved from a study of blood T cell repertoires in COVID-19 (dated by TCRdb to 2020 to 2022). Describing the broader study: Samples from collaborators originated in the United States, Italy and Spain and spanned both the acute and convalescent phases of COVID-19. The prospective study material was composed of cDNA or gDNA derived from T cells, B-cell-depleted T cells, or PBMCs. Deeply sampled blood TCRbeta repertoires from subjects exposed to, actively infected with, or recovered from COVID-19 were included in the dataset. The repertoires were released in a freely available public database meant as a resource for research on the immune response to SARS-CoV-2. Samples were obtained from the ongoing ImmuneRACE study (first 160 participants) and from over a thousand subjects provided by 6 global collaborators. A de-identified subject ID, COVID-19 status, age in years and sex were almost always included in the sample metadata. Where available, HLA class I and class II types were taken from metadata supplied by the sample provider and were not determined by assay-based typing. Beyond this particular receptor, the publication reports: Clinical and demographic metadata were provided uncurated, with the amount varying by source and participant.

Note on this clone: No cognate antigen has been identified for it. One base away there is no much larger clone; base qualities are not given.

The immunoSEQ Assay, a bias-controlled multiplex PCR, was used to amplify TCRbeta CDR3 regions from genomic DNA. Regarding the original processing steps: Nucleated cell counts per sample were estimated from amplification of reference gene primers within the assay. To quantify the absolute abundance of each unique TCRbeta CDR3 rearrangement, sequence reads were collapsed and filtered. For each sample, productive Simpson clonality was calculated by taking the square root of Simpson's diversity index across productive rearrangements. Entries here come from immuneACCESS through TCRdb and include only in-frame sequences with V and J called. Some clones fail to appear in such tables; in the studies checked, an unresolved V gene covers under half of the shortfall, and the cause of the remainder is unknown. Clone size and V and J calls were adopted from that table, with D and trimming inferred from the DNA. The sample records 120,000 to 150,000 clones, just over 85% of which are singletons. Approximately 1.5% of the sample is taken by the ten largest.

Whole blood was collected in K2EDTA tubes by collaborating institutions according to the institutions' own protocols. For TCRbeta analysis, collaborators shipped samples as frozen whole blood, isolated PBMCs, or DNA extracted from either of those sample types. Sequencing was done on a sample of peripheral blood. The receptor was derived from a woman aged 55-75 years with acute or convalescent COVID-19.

The sequence in DNA is TGTGCCAGCTCACCATCAGGGGCTTGGGCTGAAGCTTTCTTT. It encodes CASSPSGAWAEAFF. Rearrangement joined TRBV18 to TRBJ1-1; D gene: possibly TRBD1, on 6 matching bases. The CDR3 covers 14 residues, taking in both the cysteine and the phenylalanine. The entry retains the CDR3 DNA only, 42 bases that are in frame from base 1. Trimming at the junction amounts to 2 bases on V and 6 bases on J, and the germline ends lie 13 bases apart. CDR1 KGHSH and CDR2 LQKENI were looked up in the germline V gene.